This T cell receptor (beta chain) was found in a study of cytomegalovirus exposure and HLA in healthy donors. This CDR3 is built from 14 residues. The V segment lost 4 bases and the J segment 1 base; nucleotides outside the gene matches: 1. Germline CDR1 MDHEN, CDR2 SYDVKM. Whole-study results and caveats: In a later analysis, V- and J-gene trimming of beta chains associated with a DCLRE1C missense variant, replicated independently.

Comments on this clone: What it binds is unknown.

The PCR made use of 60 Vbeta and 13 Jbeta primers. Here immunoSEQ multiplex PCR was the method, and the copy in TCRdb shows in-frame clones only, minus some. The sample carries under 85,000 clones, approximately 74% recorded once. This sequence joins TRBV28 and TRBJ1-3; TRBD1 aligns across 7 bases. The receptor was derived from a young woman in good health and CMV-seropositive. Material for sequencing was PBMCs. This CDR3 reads CASSSGGSGNTIYF. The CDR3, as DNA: TGTGCCAGCAGTTCAGGGGGATCTGGAAACACCATATATTTT.